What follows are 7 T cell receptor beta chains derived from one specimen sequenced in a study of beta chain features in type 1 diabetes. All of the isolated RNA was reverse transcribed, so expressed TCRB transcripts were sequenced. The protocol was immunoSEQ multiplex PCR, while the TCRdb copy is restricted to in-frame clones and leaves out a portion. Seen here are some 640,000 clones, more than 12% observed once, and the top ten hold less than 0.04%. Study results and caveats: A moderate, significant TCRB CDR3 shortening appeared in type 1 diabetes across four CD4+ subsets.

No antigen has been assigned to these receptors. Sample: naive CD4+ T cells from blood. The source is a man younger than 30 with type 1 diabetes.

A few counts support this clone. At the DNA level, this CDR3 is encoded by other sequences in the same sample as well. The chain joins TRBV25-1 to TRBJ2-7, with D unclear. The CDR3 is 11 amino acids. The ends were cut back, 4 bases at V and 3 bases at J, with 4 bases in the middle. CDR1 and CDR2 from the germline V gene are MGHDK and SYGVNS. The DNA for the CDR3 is TGTGCCAGCAGTGGATACTACGAGCAGTACTTC. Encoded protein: CASSGYYEQYF.

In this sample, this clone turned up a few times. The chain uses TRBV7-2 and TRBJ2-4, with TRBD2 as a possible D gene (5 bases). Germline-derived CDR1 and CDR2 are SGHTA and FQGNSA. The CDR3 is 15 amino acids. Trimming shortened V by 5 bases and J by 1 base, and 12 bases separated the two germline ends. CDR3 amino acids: CASSPPGGAKNIQYF. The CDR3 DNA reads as TGTGCCAGCAGCCCCCCGGGCGGGGCCAAAAACATTCAGTACTTC.

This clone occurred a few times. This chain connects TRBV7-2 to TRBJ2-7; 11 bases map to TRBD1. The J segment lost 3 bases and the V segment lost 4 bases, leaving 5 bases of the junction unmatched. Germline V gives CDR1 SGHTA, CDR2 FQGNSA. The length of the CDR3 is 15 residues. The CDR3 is CASSSPDRGRYEQYF. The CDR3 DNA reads TGTGCCAGCAGCTCACCGGACAGGGGGCGCTACGAGCAGTACTTC.

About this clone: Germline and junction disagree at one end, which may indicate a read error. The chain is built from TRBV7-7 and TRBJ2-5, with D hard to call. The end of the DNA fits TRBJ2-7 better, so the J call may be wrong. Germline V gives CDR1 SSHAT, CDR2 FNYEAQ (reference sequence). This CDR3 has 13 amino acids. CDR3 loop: CASTRRRDYEQYF. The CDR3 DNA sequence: TGTGCTAGCACGCGACGGAGAGACTACGAGCAGTACTTC.

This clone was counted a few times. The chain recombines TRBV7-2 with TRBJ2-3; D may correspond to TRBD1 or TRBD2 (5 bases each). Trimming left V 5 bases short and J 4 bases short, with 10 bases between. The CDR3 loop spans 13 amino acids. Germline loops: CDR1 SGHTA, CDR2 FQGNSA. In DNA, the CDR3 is TGTGCCAGCAGCAACCGAGGGGCAGATACGCAGTATTTT. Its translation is CASSNRGADTQYF. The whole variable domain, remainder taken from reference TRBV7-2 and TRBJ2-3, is GAGVSQSPSNKVTEKGKDVELRCDPISGHTALYWYRQSLGQGLEFLIYFQGNSAPDKSGLPSDRFSAERTGGSVSTLTIQRTQQEDSAVYLCASSNRGADTQYFGPGTRLTVL.

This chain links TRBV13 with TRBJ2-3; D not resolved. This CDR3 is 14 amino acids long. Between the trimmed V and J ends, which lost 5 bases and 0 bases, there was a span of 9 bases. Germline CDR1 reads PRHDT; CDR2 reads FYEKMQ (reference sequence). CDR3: CASSMTRSTDTQYF. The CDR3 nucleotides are TGTGCCAGCAGCATGACTCGGAGCACAGATACGCAGTATTTT.

This CDR3 is CASSVDNKGENTEAFF. The CDR3 DNA is TGTGCCAGCAGCGTAGACAATAAGGGTGAGAACACTGAAGCTTTCTTT. The J gene is TRBJ1-1, the V gene TRBV9; no clear D gene. The CDR3 covers 16 residues. In germline, CDR1 is SGDLS, CDR2 YYNGEE. Between the trimmed V and J ends, which lost 0 bases and 1 base, there was a span of 13 bases.